Listed below are T cell receptor beta chains from one sample, sequenced in a study of cytomegalovirus exposure and HLA in healthy donors. Measured with immunoSEQ multiplex PCR; TCRdb has only the in-frame clones, and not every one. The sample includes around 110,000 clones, 70% of them seen just once. Specimen: PBMCs. All receptors come from a man aged 25-40 years in good health and CMV-seropositive. Each CDR3 is given with its conserved first and last residue. Fields, in order: J gene, V gene, D gene, clone size, CDR3 protein, CDR3 DNA. A D gene is named only where the DNA matches it firmly. Only some rows state a clone size, as once, few, many or a class for expanded clones.

>TRBJ2-7|TRBV30|TRBD2|NA
CAWSAERGYAYEQYF
TGTGCCTGGAGTGCGGAGCGGGGGTACGCCTACGAGCAGTACTTC
>TRBJ2-1|TRBV19|NA|few
CASHSGYSYNEQFF
TGTGCCAGTCATAGCGGATACTCCTACAATGAGCAGTTCTTC
>TRBJ2-7|TRBV5-1|NA|few
CASSPRGQRFSYEQYF
TGCGCCAGCAGCCCCCGGGGACAACGGTTCTCCTACGAGCAGTACTTC
>TRBJ1-2|TRBV6-1|NA|NA
CASSRDGANYGHTF
TGTGCCAGCAGCAGAGACGGAGCTAACTATGGCCACACCTTC
>TRBJ1-2|TRBV30|NA|NA
CAWSAGANYGYTF
TGTGCCTGGAGTGCGGGAGCTAACTATGGCTACACCTTC
>TRBJ2-3|TRBV12-5|TRBD2|NA
CASGLRVSISGATLTDTQYF
TGTGCTAGTGGTCTACGAGTTTCTATTAGCGGGGCTACCCTCACAGATACGCAGTATTTT
>TRBJ2-3|TRBV27|TRBD2|NA
CASSLEGGAGGPNTQYF
TGTGCCAGCAGTTTAGAGGGCGGGGCGGGAGGGCCAAATACGCAGTATTTT
>TRBJ2-5|TRBV4-3|TRBD2|NA
CASSQDRLAGGTETQYF
TGCGCCAGCAGCCAAGATCGACTAGCGGGAGGGACAGAGACCCAGTACTTC
>TRBJ1-1|TRBV27|TRBD1|NA
CASSLSRQGPNTEAFF
TGTGCCAGCAGTTTATCCCGACAGGGACCGAACACTGAAGCTTTCTTT
>TRBJ2-1|TRBV10-3|TRBD2|few
CAIQVAGGIYNEQFF
TGTGCCATCCAAGTAGCGGGAGGGATTTACAATGAGCAGTTCTTC
>TRBJ2-2|TRBV7-3|TRBD2|NA
CASSLSTSVNTGELFF
TGTGCCAGCAGCTTAAGTACTAGCGTGAACACCGGGGAGCTGTTTTTT
>TRBJ2-1|TRBV11-2|TRBD2|NA
CASSFRTGGNEQFF
TGTGCCAGCAGCTTTCGAACCGGGGGGAATGAGCAGTTCTTC
>TRBJ1-5|TRBV6-5|NA|NA
CASSFGPGVDQPQHF
TGTGCCAGCAGTTTCGGGCCGGGGGTAGATCAGCCCCAGCATTTT
>TRBJ2-1|TRBV5-1|TRBD2|NA
CASSLSGGAYNEQFF
TGCGCCAGCAGCCTAAGCGGGGGGGCCTACAATGAGCAGTTCTTC
>TRBJ1-1|TRBV28|NA|NA
CATKDGSTEAFF
TGTGCCACCAAGGATGGGAGCACTGAAGCTTTCTTT
>TRBJ2-3|TRBV25-1|TRBD2|NA
CASSRASGRLTDTQYF
TGTGCCAGCAGTCGGGCTAGCGGGCGCCTCACAGATACGCAGTATTTT
>TRBJ1-5|TRBV7-2|NA|NA
CASSSPPGHPNSNQPQHF
TGTGCCAGCAGCTCCCCTCCGGGACATCCGAATAGCAATCAGCCCCAGCATTTT
>TRBJ2-7|TRBV6-1|TRBD2|NA
CASSWGGSEDEQYF
TGTGCCAGCAGCTGGGGAGGGAGCGAAGACGAGCAGTACTTC
>TRBJ1-3|TRBV5-1|NA|NA
CASSLSGGLDSGNTIYF
TGCGCCAGCAGCTTGAGCGGAGGCCTTGACTCTGGAAACACCATATATTTT
>TRBJ2-1|TRBV11-1|TRBD2|NA
CASSLGGAGGNEQFF
TGTGCCAGCAGCTTAGGGGGAGCGGGAGGAAATGAGCAGTTCTTC
>TRBJ1-5|TRBV19|TRBD1|once
CASSNSPGQLNQPQHF
TGTGCCAGTAGTAACTCCCCGGGACAGCTCAATCAGCCCCAGCATTTT
>TRBJ2-1|TRBV10-2|NA|once
CASLQGRNEQFF
TGCGCCAGCTTACAGGGACGCAATGAGCAGTTCTTC
>TRBJ2-7|TRBV15|TRBD1|NA
CATSNRGAPGYEQYF
TGTGCCACCAGCAACAGGGGCGCCCCTGGCTACGAGCAGTACTTC
>TRBJ1-5|TRBV30|TRBD1|NA
CAWRQGAGGNQPQHF
TGTGCCTGGAGGCAGGGGGCGGGAGGCAATCAGCCCCAGCATTTT
>TRBJ2-5|TRBV18|TRBD2|NA
CASSLPSGRPGETQYF
TGTGCCAGCTCTCTTCCTAGCGGGAGGCCGGGGGAGACCCAGTACTTC
>TRBJ2-1|TRBV5-4|NA|once
CASSLGQGNNEQFF
TGTGCCAGCAGCTTGGGTCAGGGCAACAATGAGCAGTTCTTC
>TRBJ2-3|TRBV7-2|NA|NA
CASSPLAGTDTQYF
TGTGCCAGCAGCCCTCTGGCGGGCACAGATACGCAGTATTTT
>TRBJ1-5|TRBV19|TRBD1|NA
CASTRDRGSNQPQHF
TGTGCCAGTACTCGGGACAGGGGAAGCAATCAGCCCCAGCATTTT
>TRBJ1-1|TRBV30|TRBD1|NA
CAWSYRTGTAKAFF
TGTGCCTGGAGTTACCGGACAGGGACAGCAAAAGCTTTCTTT
>TRBJ1-1|TRBV5-4|NA|once
CASSSTRISSAEAFF
TGTGCCAGCAGCTCTACTAGGATCTCGAGCGCTGAAGCTTTCTTT
>TRBJ1-1|TRBV9|NA|few
CASSPGVGTEAFF
TGTGCCAGCAGCCCCGGAGTGGGCACTGAAGCTTTCTTT
>TRBJ1-2|TRBV2|NA|NA
CASSELGPGKGYTF
TGTGCCAGCAGTGAATTGGGGCCAGGGAAGGGCTACACCTTC
>TRBJ2-1|TRBV5-3|TRBD2|NA
CARPQWGGNYNEQFF
TGTGCCAGACCCCAATGGGGGGGGAACTACAATGAGCAGTTCTTC
>TRBJ2-3|TRBV11-2|NA|NA
CASSLEDSGLTDTQYF
TGTGCCAGCAGCTTAGAGGACTCGGGCCTCACAGATACGCAGTATTTT
>TRBJ2-3|TRBV9|TRBD2|few
CASSVGALAGELRDTQYF
TGTGCCAGCAGCGTAGGGGCCCTAGCGGGAGAACTTAGGGATACGCAGTATTTT
>TRBJ2-5|TRBV19|TRBD1|once
CASSIVQGIQETQYF
TGTGCCAGTAGTATAGTACAGGGGATTCAGGAGACCCAGTACTTC
>TRBJ2-3|TRBV7-3|NA|NA
CASSYISTDTQYF
TGTGCCAGCAGCTATATTAGCACAGATACGCAGTATTTT
>TRBJ2-1|TRBV19|TRBD2|NA
CASSRTSDNNEQFF
TGTGCCAGTAGCCGGACTAGCGATAACAATGAGCAGTTCTTC
>TRBJ2-7|TRBV6-1|NA|NA
CASSHRELYEQYF
TGTGCCAGCAGCCACAGAGAGCTTTACGAGCAGTACTTC
>TRBJ2-1|TRBV5-4|TRBD2|NA
CASSLALSGSQRNEQFF
TGTGCCAGCAGCTTGGCCCTTAGCGGGAGCCAAAGAAATGAGCAGTTCTTC
>TRBJ2-3|TRBV9|TRBD1|NA
CASSVGQGGVSSTDTQYF
TGTGCCAGCAGCGTAGGACAGGGGGGCGTTTCCAGCACAGATACGCAGTATTTT
>TRBJ1-4|TRBV25-1|NA|NA
CASSEFEGDAANAKLFF
TGTGCCAGCAGTGAATTCGAAGGGGATGCAGCTAATGCAAAACTGTTTTTT
>TRBJ1-4|TRBV27|TRBD1|NA
CAERQGLNEKLFF
TGTGCCGAGAGACAGGGTCTTAATGAAAAACTGTTTTTT
>TRBJ2-1|TRBV4-2|TRBD2|NA
CASSPQTSGGAREQFF
TGTGCCAGCAGCCCACAGACTAGCGGGGGGGCGCGGGAGCAGTTCTTC
>TRBJ1-1|TRBV6-4|NA|NA
CASSQTYRDTEAFF
TGTGCCAGCAGCCAAACTTACAGGGACACTGAAGCTTTCTTT
>TRBJ2-1|TRBV14|TRBD2|NA
CASSPPLAVNEQFF
TGTGCCAGCAGCCCCCCACTAGCGGTCAATGAGCAGTTCTTC
>TRBJ1-1|TRBV5-1|TRBD1|NA
CASSAPGGAGIEAFF
TGCGCCAGCAGCGCCCCAGGGGGCGCGGGGATTGAAGCTTTCTTT
>TRBJ1-5|TRBV28|TRBD1|NA
CASSFISGGGQGATYSNQPQHF
TGTGCCAGCAGTTTTATTTCGGGGGGGGGACAGGGGGCGACCTATAGCAATCAGCCCCAGCATTTT